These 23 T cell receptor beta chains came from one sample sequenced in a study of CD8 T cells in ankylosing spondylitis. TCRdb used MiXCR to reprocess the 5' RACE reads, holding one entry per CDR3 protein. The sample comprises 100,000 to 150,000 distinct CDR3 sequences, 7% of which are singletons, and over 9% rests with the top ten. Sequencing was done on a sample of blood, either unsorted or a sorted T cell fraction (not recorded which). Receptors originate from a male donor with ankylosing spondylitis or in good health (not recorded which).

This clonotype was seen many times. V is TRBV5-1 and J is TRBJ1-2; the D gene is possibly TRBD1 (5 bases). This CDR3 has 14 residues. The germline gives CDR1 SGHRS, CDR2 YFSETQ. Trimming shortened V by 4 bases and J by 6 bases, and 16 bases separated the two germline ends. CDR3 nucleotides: TGCGCCAGCAGCCCCCAGGGTTTGTTGAATGGCTACACCTTC. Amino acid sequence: CASSPQGLLNGYTF.

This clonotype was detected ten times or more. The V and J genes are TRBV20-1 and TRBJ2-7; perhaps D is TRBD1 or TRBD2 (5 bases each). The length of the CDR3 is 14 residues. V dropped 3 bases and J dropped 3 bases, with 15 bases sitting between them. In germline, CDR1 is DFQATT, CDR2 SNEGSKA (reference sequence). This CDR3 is CSASLRGSLYEQYF. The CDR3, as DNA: TGCAGTGCTAGTTTGAGGGGCAGTCTCTACGAGCAGTACTTC.

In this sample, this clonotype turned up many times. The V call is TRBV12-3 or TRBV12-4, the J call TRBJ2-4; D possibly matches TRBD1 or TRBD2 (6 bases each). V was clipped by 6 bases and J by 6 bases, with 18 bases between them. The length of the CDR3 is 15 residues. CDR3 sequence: CASSPGLGGLNIQYF. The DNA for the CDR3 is TGTGCCAGCAGCCCCGGGCTGGGGGGCCTAAACATTCAGTACTTC.

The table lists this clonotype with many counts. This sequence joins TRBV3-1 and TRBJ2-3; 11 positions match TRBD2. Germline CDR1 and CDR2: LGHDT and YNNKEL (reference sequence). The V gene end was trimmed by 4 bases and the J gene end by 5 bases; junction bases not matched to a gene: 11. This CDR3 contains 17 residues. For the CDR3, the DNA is TGTGCCAGCAGCCTGACCCTAACTAGCGGGGGCGGAGATACGCAGTATTTT. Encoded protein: CASSLTLTSGGGDTQYF.

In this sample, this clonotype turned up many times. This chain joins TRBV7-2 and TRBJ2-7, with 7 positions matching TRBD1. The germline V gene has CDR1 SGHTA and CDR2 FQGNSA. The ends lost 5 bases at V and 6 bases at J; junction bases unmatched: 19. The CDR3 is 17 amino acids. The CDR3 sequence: CASSPGQVRILGLEQYF. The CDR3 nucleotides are TGTGCCAGCAGCCCAGGACAGGTTCGAATTCTGGGTCTCGAGCAGTACTTC. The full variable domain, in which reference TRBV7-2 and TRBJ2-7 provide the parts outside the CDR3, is GAGVSQSPSNKVTEKGKDVELRCDPISGHTALYWYRQSLGQGLEFLIYFQGNSAPDKSGLPSDRFSAERTGGSVSTLTIQRTQQEDSAVYLCASSPGQVRILGLEQYFGPGTRLTVT.

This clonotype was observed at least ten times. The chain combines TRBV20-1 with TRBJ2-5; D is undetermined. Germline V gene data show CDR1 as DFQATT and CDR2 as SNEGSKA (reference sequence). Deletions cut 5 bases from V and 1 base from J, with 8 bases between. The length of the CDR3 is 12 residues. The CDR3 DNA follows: TGCAGTGCTTCAGCTACCCAAGAGACCCAGTACTTC. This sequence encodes CSASATQETQYF.

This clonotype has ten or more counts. CDR3 DNA: TGTGCCAGCAGCCAAGGGACTAGGACCGATCAATACGAGCAGTACTTC. Its protein product is CASSQGTRTDQYEQYF. The rearrangement uses TRBV3-1 and TRBJ2-7; 7 nucleotides line up with TRBD2. Germline trimming cut 1 base from V and 4 bases from J; bases unmatched to any gene: 10. The CDR3 contains 16 residues. The germline gives CDR1 LGHDT, CDR2 YNNKEL (reference sequence).

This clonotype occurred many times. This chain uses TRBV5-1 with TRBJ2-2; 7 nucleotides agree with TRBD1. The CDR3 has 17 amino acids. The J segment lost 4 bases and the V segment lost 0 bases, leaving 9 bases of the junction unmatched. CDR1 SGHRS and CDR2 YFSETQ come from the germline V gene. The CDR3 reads CASSLARQGEGTGELFF. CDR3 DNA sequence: TGCGCCAGCAGCTTGGCTCGTCAGGGGGAAGGCACCGGGGAGCTGTTTTTT.

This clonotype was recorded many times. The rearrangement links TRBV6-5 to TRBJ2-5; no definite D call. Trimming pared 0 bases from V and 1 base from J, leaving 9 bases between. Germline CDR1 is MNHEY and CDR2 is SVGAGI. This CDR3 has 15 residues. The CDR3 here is CASSYSDGSQETQYF. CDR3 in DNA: TGTGCCAGCAGTTACTCGGACGGATCCCAAGAGACCCAGTACTTC.

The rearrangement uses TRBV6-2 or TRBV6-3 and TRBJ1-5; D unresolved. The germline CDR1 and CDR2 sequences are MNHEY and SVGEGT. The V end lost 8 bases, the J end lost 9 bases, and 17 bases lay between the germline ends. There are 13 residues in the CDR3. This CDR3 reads CASCQQVQWPQHF. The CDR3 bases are TGTGCCAGCTGCCAGCAGGTCCAATGGCCCCAGCATTTT.

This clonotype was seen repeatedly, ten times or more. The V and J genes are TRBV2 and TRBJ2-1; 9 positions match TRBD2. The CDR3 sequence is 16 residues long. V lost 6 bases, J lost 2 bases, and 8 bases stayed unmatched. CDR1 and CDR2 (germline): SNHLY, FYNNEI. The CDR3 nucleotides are TGTGCCAGCAGGGAGAGGACTAGCGCTACCTACAATGAGCAGTTCTTC. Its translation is CASRERTSATYNEQFF.

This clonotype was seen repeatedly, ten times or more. The CDR3 reads CASSLYNTEETQYF. CDR3 bases: TGTGCCAGCAGTTTATATAACACCGAAGAGACCCAGTACTTC. The chain recombines TRBV28 with TRBJ2-5; D is uncertain. The germline V gene has CDR1 MDHEN and CDR2 SYDVKM. Trimming shortened V by 1 base and J by 3 bases, and 9 bases separated the two germline ends. CDR3 size: 14 residues.

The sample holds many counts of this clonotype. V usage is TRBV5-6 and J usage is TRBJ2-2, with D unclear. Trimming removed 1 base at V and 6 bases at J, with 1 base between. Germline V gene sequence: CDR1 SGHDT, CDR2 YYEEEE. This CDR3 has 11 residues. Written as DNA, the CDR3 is TGTGCCAGCAGCTTGTCCGGGGAGCTGTTTTTT. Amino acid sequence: CASSLSGELFF. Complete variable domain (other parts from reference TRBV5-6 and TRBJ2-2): DAGVTQSPTHLIKTRGQQVTLRCSPKSGHDTVSWYQQALGQGPQFIFQYYEEEERQRGNFPDRFSGHQFPNYSSELNVNALLLGDSALYLCASSLSGELFFGEGSRLTVL.

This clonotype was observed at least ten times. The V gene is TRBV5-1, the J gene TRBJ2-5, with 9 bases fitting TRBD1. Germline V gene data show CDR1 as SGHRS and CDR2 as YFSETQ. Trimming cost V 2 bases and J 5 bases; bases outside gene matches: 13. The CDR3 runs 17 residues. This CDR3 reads CASSLGLGQGSAETQYF. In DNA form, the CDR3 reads TGCGCCAGCAGCTTAGGGTTAGGACAGGGGTCGGCGGAGACCCAGTACTTC.

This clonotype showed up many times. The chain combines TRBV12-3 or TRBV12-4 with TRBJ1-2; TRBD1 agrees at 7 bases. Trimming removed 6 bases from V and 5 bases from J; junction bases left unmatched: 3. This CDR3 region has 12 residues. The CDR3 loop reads CASRTGSYGYTF. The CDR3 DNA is TGTGCCAGCAGGACAGGGAGTTATGGCTACACCTTC.

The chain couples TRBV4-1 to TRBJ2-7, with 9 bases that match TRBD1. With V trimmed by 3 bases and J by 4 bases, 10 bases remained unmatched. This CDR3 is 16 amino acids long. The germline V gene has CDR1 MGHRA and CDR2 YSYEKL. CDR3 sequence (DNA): TGCGCCAGCAGCCACCCTTTCCGGGACAGGGAATACGAGCAGTACTTC. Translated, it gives CASSHPFRDREYEQYF.

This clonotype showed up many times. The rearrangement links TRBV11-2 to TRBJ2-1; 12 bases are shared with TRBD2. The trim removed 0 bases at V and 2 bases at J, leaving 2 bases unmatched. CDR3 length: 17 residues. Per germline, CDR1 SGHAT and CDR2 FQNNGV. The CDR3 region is CASSLEASGRAYNEQFF. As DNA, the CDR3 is TGTGCCAGCAGCTTAGAAGCTAGCGGGAGGGCCTACAATGAGCAGTTCTTC.

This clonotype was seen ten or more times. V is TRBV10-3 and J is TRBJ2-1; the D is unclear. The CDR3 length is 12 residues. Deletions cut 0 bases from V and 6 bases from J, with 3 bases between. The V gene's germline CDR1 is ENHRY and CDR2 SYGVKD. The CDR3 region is CAISESSNEQFF. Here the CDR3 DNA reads TGTGCCATCAGTGAGTCGAGCAATGAGCAGTTCTTC.

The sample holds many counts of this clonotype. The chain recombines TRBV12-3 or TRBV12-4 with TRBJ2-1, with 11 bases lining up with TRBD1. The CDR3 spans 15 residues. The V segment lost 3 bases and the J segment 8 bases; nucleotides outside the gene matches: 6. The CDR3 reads CASSFRTGGRDEQFF. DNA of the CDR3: TGTGCCAGCAGTTTTCGGACAGGGGGCAGGGATGAGCAGTTCTTC.

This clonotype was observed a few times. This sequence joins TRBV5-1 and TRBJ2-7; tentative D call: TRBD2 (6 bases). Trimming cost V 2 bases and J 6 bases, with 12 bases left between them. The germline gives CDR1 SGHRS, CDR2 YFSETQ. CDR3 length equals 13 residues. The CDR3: CASSFGGAGEQYF. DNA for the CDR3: TGCGCCAGCAGCTTCGGGGGTGCCGGCGAGCAGTACTTC.

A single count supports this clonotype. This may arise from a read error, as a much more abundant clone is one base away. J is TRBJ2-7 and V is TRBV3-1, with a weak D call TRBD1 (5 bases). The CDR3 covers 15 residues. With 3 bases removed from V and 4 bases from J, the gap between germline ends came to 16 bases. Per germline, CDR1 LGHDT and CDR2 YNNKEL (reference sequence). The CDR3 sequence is CASSHPDRSPYEQYF. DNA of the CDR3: TGTGCCAGCAGCCACCCAGACAGAAGTCCGTACGAGCAGTACTTC.

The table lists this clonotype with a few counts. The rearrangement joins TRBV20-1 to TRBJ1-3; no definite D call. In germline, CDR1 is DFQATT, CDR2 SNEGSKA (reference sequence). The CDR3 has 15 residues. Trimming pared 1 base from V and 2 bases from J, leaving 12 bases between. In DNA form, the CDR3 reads TGCAGTGCTAGAGGAGGTATGCGTACTGGAAACACCATATATTTT. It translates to CSARGGMRTGNTIYF.

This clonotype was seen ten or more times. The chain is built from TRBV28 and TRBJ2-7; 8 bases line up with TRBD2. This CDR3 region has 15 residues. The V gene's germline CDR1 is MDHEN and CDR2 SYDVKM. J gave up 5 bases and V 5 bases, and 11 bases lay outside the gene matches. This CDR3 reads CASSPGTSRLNEQYF. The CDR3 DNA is TGTGCCAGCAGTCCCGGGACTAGTAGGCTCAACGAGCAGTACTTC.